The 21 T cell receptor beta chains below all came from one sample that was sequenced in a study of T cell repertoires in cytomegalovirus infection (dated by TCRdb to about 2019). The meaning of the sample's treatment or condition label: in vitro stimulation with specific CMV peptide epitopes to enrich CMV-specific T cells. The sequencer was an Illumina HiSeq 1500. The raw public data were reprocessed by TCRdb itself: fastp quality trimming at Q25, MiXCR clonotype calling, in-frame beta chains only. Merged by CDR3 protein, the rows form single entries marked with the most common genes and DNA. This sample holds about 89,000 distinct CDR3 sequences; 29% were observed only once. Approximately 71% of the sample goes to the ten largest clones. These receptors have no identified antigens. The specimen comprised CD8+ T cells from cultured PBMCs, sampled from culture after CMV antigen stimulation. The receptors come from a human donor in good health (CMV status not recorded). Some clones in this sample may be carry-over from other donors' samples.

This clonotype was observed many times. J is TRBJ2-5 and V is TRBV4-1, with TRBD1 as a possible D gene (5 bases). With 4 bases removed from V and 1 base from J, the gap between germline ends came to 19 bases. CDR3 length: 17 residues. The V gene's germline CDR1 is MGHRA and CDR2 YSYEKL. CDR3 amino acids: CASSLGSPQGFQETQYF. In nucleotides, the CDR3 is TGCGCCAGCAGCCTCGGTTCCCCCCAGGGCTTCCAAGAGACCCAGTACTTC.

This clonotype was observed at least ten times. The rearrangement uses TRBV6-1 and TRBJ2-7; TRBD1 is a possible D gene (6 bases). Per the germline V gene, CDR1 is MNHNS and CDR2 is SASEGT. The CDR3 has 16 residues. V lost 0 bases and J 3 bases, leaving 15 bases between the germline ends. CDR3 nucleotides: TGTGCCAGCAGTGAAGCGCGATTACAGGGCAGCTACGAGCAGTACTTC. As protein: CASSEARLQGSYEQYF.

On this clonotype: A read error is likely here: a far larger clone is one base away. The J gene is TRBJ1-1, the V gene TRBV12-3 or TRBV12-4, with D unresolved. The germline V and J ends were trimmed by 4 bases and 1 base, with 4 bases remaining between them. The CDR3 is 12 amino acids. The CDR3 protein is CASSWGNTEAFF. The CDR3 nucleotides are TGTGCCAGCAGTTGGGGGAACACTGAAGCTTTCTTT.

This clonotype was counted only a few times. The rearrangement joins TRBV7-6 to TRBJ1-1; D is undetermined. CDR1 and CDR2 from the germline V gene are SGHVS and FNYEAQ. CDR3 length: 15 amino acids. V dropped 3 bases and J dropped 6 bases, with 17 bases sitting between them. The CDR3 protein is CASSFFPDLAAEAFF. DNA for the CDR3: TGTGCCAGCAGCTTTTTCCCGGATTTAGCCGCTGAAGCTTTCTTT.

This rearrangement joins TRBV7-9 to TRBJ1-1; D not resolved. Germline assignment: CDR1 SEHNR and CDR2 FQNEAQ (reference sequence). The CDR3 loop spans 14 amino acids. Deletions cut 1 base from V and 2 bases from J, with 8 bases between. The DNA for the CDR3 is TGTGCCAGCAGCTTAGAGGCGCGAAACACTGAAGCTTTCTTT. Translating it yields CASSLEARNTEAFF. Supplemented by reference TRBV7-9 and TRBJ1-1, the full variable domain reads DTGVSQNPRHKITKRGQNVTFRCDPISEHNRLYWYRQTLGQGPEFLTYFQNEAQLEKSRLLSDRFSAERPKGSFSTLEIQRTEQGDSAMYLCASSLEARNTEAFFGQGTRLTVV.

The V call is TRBV6-1, the J call TRBJ2-1; 8 nucleotides align to TRBD2. J gave up 3 bases and V 7 bases, and 8 bases lay outside the gene matches. Germline V gene lookup returns CDR1 MNHNS and CDR2 SASEGT. The CDR3 spans 15 residues. The CDR3 loop is CASILLAGFYNEQFF. CDR3 DNA sequence: TGTGCCAGCATCCTGTTAGCGGGGTTCTACAATGAGCAGTTCTTC.

The genes are TRBV27 and TRBJ1-5; no definite D call. V lost 2 bases and J 5 bases, leaving 10 bases between the germline ends. CDR3 length: 14 residues. The germline CDR1 and CDR2 sequences are MNHEY and SMNVEV (reference sequence). This CDR3 is CASSLDGEYQPQHF. The CDR3 nucleotides are TGTGCCAGCAGTTTAGATGGGGAATATCAGCCCCAGCATTTT.

This clonotype was picked up a small number of times. The CDR3 protein is CASSSWTGGYEKLFF. CDR3 bases: TGTGCCAGCAGTAGTTGGACAGGGGGCTATGAAAAACTGTTTTTT. V usage is TRBV6-5 and J usage is TRBJ1-4, with TRBD1 matching 11 bases. Germline V gene data show CDR1 as MNHEY and CDR2 as SVGAGI. This CDR3 is 15 amino acids long. Losses at the gene ends were 5 bases for V and 6 bases for J; bases not matched to a gene: 5.

V gene TRBV12-3 or TRBV12-4 combines with J gene TRBJ2-2; D is possibly TRBD1 (6 bases). The CDR3 contains 16 residues. The V gene lost 6 bases and the J gene lost 5 bases, with 19 bases spanning the gap. The CDR3 coding sequence is TGTGCCAGCAGCAGGGGACATCCATCAGGTACCGGGGAGCTGTTTTTT. Translating gives CASSRGHPSGTGELFF.

This rearrangement joins TRBV24-1 to TRBJ1-5; D remains ambiguous. The CDR3 runs 14 residues. The ends were cut back, 3 bases at V and 4 bases at J, with 9 bases in the middle. Germline assignment: CDR1 KGHDR and CDR2 SFDVKD. The CDR3 protein is CATSDATQNQPQHF. The DNA of the CDR3 is TGTGCCACCAGTGATGCCACCCAAAATCAGCCCCAGCATTTT.

The chain employs TRBV6-6 and TRBJ2-1, with unresolved D. This CDR3 spans 17 amino acids. V lost 5 bases and J lost 2, with 19 bases in between. Per the germline V gene, CDR1 is MNHNY and CDR2 is SVGAGI (reference sequence). The CDR3 is CASSLLPWASTYNEQFF. CDR3 bases: TGTGCCAGCAGTCTCCTCCCGTGGGCCTCTACCTACAATGAGCAGTTCTTC.

This clonotype was seen many times. The chain recombines TRBV11-2 with TRBJ2-1, with 7 positions matching TRBD2. CDR3 size: 17 residues. Germline V gene data show CDR1 as SGHAT and CDR2 as FQNNGV. V shed 0 bases and J 4 bases; nucleotides not matched to a gene: 9. The CDR3 reads CASSLDTQRGTYNEQFF. The CDR3 DNA follows: TGTGCCAGCAGCTTAGATACACAGCGGGGTACTTACAATGAGCAGTTCTTC.

This clonotype showed up many times. The J gene is TRBJ1-1, the V gene TRBV7-9, with D uncertain. The V gene lost 3 bases and the J gene lost 0 bases, with 8 bases spanning the gap. The CDR3 spans 14 residues. CDR1 SEHNR and CDR2 FQNEAQ come from the germline V gene (reference sequence). The CDR3 sequence is CASSLVDLNTEAFF. The CDR3 DNA reads TGTGCCAGCAGCTTGGTAGACCTGAACACTGAAGCTTTCTTT. Drawing the rest from reference TRBV7-9 and TRBJ1-1, the complete variable domain is DTGVSQNPRHKITKRGQNVTFRCDPISEHNRLYWYRQTLGQGPEFLTYFQNEAQLEKSRLLSDRFSAERPKGSFSTLEIQRTEQGDSAMYLCASSLVDLNTEAFFGQGTRLTVV.

The rearrangement links TRBV27 to TRBJ1-2; 7 bases agree with TRBD1. The trim removed 6 bases at V and 8 bases at J, leaving 9 bases unmatched. This CDR3 contains 13 residues. The germline V gene has CDR1 MNHEY and CDR2 SMNVEV (reference sequence). The CDR3 DNA sequence: TGTGCCAGCAGCAGAGGAACAGGGGACGGCTACACCTTC. It translates to CASSRGTGDGYTF.

J is TRBJ1-6 and V is TRBV5-1, with 10 bases aligning to TRBD1. Germline lookup yields CDR1 SGHRS and CDR2 YFSETQ. The CDR3 totals 15 residues. J gave up 14 bases and V 3 bases, and 11 bases lay outside the gene matches. CDR3 coding DNA: TGCGCCAGCAGCTCGGGAACCGGGACAGGGGACACCCTCCACTTT. This codes for CASSSGTGTGDTLHF.

This chain links TRBV12-3 or TRBV12-4 with TRBJ1-1; 7 bases are a match to TRBD1. Losses at the gene ends were 5 bases for V and 5 bases for J; bases not matched to a gene: 8. CDR3 length equals 14 residues. The CDR3 DNA sequence: TGTGCCAGCAGTCCGCGAGCAGGGGGGACTGAAGCTTTCTTT. This translates into CASSPRAGGTEAFF.

The CDR3 loop is CASSLGGPFVARRETQYF. Written as DNA, the CDR3 is TGTGCCAGCAGCCTAGGGGGGCCATTCGTCGCGCGGCGAGAGACCCAGTACTTC. The chain has TRBV3-1 and TRBJ2-5; D is possibly TRBD1 or TRBD2 (6 bases each). With 4 bases removed from V and 4 bases from J, the gap between germline ends came to 25 bases. CDR3 length: 18 residues. Germline lookup yields CDR1 LGHDT and CDR2 YNNKEL (reference sequence).

This clonotype came up a few times. This chain joins TRBV7-3 and TRBJ2-2; D not certain. The V and J ends lost 2 bases and 7 bases respectively, with 11 bases between them. This CDR3 has 14 amino acids. Germline-derived CDR1 and CDR2 are SGHTA and FQGTGA. CDR3 sequence (DNA): TGTGCCAGCAGCTTAGGCAGTCCAGGCGGGGAGCTGTTTTTT. Protein product: CASSLGSPGGELFF.

This clonotype was found once. This chain links TRBV12-3 or TRBV12-4 with TRBJ2-7, with D perhaps matching TRBD1 or TRBD2 (5 bases each). V lost 6 bases, J lost 0 bases, and 15 bases lay in between. The length of the CDR3 is 15 residues. The CDR3 protein is CASSSGTASSYEQYF. The CDR3 nucleotides read TGTGCCAGCAGCTCCGGGACGGCCAGCTCCTACGAGCAGTACTTC.

This clonotype was seen only a few times. The rearrangement uses TRBV9 and TRBJ2-3, with 8 bases matching TRBD2. The V gene end was trimmed by 0 bases and the J gene end by 4 bases; junction bases not matched to a gene: 7. Germline V gives CDR1 SGDLS, CDR2 YYNGEE. This CDR3 is built from 16 residues. The CDR3 sequence: CASSVEGSGAADTQYF. CDR3 nucleotide sequence: TGTGCCAGCAGCGTAGAGGGTAGCGGGGCTGCAGATACGCAGTATTTT.

The genes are TRBV2 and TRBJ1-1; possibly TRBD1 for D (5 bases). There are 14 residues in the CDR3. The germline V gene encodes CDR1 SNHLY and CDR2 FYNNEI. Trimming removed 4 bases from V and 4 bases from J, with 13 bases in between. The CDR3 protein is CASSVGGFGTEAFF. In DNA, the CDR3 is TGTGCCAGCAGTGTGGGGGGGTTTGGCACTGAAGCTTTCTTT.